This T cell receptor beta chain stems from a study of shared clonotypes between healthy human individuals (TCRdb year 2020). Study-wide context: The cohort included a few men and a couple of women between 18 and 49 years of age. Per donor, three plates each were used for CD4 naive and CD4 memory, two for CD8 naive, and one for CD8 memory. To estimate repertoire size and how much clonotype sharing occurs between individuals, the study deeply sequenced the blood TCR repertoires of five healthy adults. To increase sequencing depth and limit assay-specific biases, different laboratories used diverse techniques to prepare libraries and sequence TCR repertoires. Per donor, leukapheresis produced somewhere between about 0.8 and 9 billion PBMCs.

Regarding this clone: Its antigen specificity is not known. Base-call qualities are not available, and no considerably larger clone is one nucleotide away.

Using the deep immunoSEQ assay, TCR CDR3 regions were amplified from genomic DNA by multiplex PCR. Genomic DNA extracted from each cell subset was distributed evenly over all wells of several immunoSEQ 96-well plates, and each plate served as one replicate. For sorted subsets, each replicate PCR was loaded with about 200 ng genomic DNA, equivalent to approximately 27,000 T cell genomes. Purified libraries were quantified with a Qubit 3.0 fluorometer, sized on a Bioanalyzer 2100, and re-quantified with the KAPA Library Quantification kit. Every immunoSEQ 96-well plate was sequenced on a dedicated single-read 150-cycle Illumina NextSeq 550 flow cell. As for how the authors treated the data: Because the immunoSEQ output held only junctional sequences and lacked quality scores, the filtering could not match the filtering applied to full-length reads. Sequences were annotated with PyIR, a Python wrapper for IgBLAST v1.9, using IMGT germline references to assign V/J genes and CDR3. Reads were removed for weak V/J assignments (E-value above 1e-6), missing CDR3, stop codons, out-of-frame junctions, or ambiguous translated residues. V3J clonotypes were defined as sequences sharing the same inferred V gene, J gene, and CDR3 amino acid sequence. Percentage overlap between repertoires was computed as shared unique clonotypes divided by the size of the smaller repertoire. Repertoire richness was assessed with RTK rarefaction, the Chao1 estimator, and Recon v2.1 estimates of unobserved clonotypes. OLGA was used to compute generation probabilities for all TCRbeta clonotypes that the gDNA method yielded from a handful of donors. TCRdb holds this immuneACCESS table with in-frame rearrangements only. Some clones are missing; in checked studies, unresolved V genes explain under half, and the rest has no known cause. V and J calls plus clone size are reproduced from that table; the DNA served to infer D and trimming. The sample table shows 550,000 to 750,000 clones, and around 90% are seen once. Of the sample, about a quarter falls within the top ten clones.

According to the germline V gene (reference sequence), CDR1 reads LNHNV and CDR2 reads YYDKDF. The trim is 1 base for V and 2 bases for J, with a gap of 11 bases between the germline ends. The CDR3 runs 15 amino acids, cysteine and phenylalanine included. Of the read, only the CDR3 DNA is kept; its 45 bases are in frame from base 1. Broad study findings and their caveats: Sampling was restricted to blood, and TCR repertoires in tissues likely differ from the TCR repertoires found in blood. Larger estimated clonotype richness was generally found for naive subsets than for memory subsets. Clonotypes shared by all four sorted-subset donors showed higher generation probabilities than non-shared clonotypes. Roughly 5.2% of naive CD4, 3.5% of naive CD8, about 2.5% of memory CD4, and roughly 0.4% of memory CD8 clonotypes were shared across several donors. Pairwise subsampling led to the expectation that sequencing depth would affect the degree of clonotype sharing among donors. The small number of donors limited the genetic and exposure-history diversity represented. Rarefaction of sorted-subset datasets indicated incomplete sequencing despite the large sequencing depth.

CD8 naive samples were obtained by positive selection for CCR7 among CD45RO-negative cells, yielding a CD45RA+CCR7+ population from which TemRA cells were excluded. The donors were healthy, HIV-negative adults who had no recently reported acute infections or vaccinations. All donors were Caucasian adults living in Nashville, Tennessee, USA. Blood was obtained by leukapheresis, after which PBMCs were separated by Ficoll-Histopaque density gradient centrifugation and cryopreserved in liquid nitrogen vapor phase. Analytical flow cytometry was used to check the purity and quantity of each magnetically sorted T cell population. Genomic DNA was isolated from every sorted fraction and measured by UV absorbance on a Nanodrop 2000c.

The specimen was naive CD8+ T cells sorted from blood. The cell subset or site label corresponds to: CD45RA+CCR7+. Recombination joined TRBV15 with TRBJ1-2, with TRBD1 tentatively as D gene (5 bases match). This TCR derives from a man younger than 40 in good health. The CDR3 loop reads CATSRGAGSNYGYTF. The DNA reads TGTGCCACCAGCAGAGGGGCAGGGTCAAACTATGGCTACACCTTC.